The 25 T cell receptor beta chains below were found in one sample sequenced in a study of blood T cell repertoires in COVID-19 (dated by TCRdb to about 2020). Libraries were prepared through the immunoSEQ multiplex PCR assay. The table was pulled from immuneACCESS by TCRdb, which kept in-frame rearrangements only. Such tables lose some clones; where checked, under half of the loss comes from unresolved V genes, and the rest has no known cause. Here the sample has some 220,000 clones; about 82% occur a single time. The ten largest clones capture 4% to 6% of the sample. The sequenced sample consisted of peripheral blood. The receptors here all came from a man in his fifties with COVID-19, enrolled during active disease.

V gene TRBV4-3 combines with J gene TRBJ1-2; TRBD1 might be the D (5 bases). CDR1 LGHNA and CDR2 YSLEER come from the germline V gene. CDR3 length: 15 residues. V gave up 5 bases and J gave up 6 bases, with 19 bases separating them. The CDR3 loop reads CASSKDPQGINGYTF. As DNA, the CDR3 is TGCGCCAGCAGCAAGGACCCCCAGGGTATCAATGGCTACACCTTC.

This clone has just a few counts. The J gene is TRBJ2-2, the V gene TRBV9; a possible D gene is TRBD2 (6 bases). The CDR3 is 14 residues long. Germline lookup yields CDR1 SGDLS and CDR2 YYNGEE. The V gene lost 7 bases and the J gene lost 5 bases, with 15 bases spanning the gap. The CDR3 DNA sequence: TGTGCCAGCTCCACGGGGGTAGGAACCGGGGAGCTGTTTTTT. Translating it yields CASSTGVGTGELFF.

The V gene is TRBV11-2, the J gene TRBJ1-1; 8 nucleotides match TRBD1. The CDR3 has 18 residues. CDR1 SGHAT and CDR2 FQNNGV come from the germline V gene. The J segment lost 2 bases and the V segment lost 3 bases, leaving 14 bases of the junction unmatched. This chain's CDR3 is CASSLDRAPQTTNTEAFF. The CDR3 nucleotides read TGTGCCAGCAGCTTGGACAGGGCCCCACAGACGACTAACACTGAAGCTTTCTTT.

The chain employs TRBV13 and TRBJ2-7; 9 bases fit TRBD1. The CDR3 is 16 amino acids. The germline V gene encodes CDR1 PRHDT and CDR2 FYEKMQ (reference sequence). The junction had 12 bases not matched to a gene; V was cut back by 6 bases and J by 3 bases. CDR3 DNA sequence: TGTGCCAGCAGTTCTCTCCGCCGGGACAGGGACTACGAGCAGTACTTC. This translates into CASSSLRRDRDYEQYF.

J is TRBJ2-7 and V is TRBV30, with a weak D call TRBD2 (6 bases). V was clipped by 0 bases and J by 10 bases, with 19 bases between them. The CDR3 is 14 residues long. Per the germline V gene, CDR1 is GTSNPN and CDR2 is SVGIG (reference sequence). CDR3: CAWSVLQTAAGQYF. In nucleotides, the CDR3 is TGTGCCTGGAGTGTACTGCAGACCGCCGCGGGACAGTACTTC.

The CDR3 coding sequence is TGTGCCATCAGTGCCAAAGGAGAGGGCGACTATGGCTACACCTTC. Its protein product is CAISAKGEGDYGYTF. This chain joins TRBV10-3 and TRBJ1-2; the D is unclear. This CDR3 is 15 amino acids long. The germline V gene has CDR1 ENHRY and CDR2 SYGVKD. The germline V and J ends were trimmed by 4 bases and 3 bases, with 15 bases remaining between them.

The V gene is TRBV7-2, the J gene TRBJ2-5, with D unclear. V was clipped by 7 bases and J by 1 base, with 13 bases between them. Germline loops: CDR1 SGHTA, CDR2 FQGNSA. CDR3 size: 14 residues. This chain's CDR3 is CASTWAGTQETQYF. The DNA for the CDR3 is TGTGCCAGCACCTGGGCCGGCACCCAAGAGACCCAGTACTTC. Together with reference TRBV7-2 and TRBJ2-5, the CDR3 gives the full variable domain: GAGVSQSPSNKVTEKGKDVELRCDPISGHTALYWYRQSLGQGLEFLIYFQGNSAPDKSGLPSDRFSAERTGGSVSTLTIQRTQQEDSAVYLCASTWAGTQETQYFGPGTRLLVL.

In DNA, the CDR3 is TGTGCCAGCAGCTTAGGAGGCGCCCTGGGTCAGCCCCAGCATTTT. Translated: CASSLGGALGQPQHF. The chain carries TRBV7-9 and TRBJ1-5, with unresolved D. Trimming left V 1 base short and J 6 bases short, with 13 bases between. The CDR3 is 15 amino acids. The germline V gene encodes CDR1 SEHNR and CDR2 FQNEAQ (reference sequence).

The J gene is TRBJ1-2, the V gene TRBV6-5; no definite D call. CDR3 size: 14 residues. Trimming cost V 4 bases and J 5 bases, with 14 bases left between them. CDR1 is MNHEY and CDR2 is SVGAGI in the germline V gene. The CDR3 bases are TGTGCCAGCAGTTCCCATTCGGGAGGGTATGGCTACACCTTC. Translating gives CASSSHSGGYGYTF.

The rearrangement links TRBV28 to TRBJ1-4; weak D call: TRBD1 (6 bases). Germline CDR1 and CDR2: MDHEN and SYDVKM. This CDR3 is built from 15 residues. Between the trimmed V and J ends, which lost 6 bases and 7 bases, there was a span of 18 bases. The CDR3: CASSLWSPTGEKLFF. As DNA, the CDR3 is TGTGCCAGCAGCTTGTGGAGCCCGACAGGTGAAAAACTGTTTTTT.

The chain couples TRBV10-3 to TRBJ2-6; the match to TRBD1 covers 7 bases. CDR1 and CDR2 from the germline V gene are ENHRY and SYGVKD. The length of the CDR3 is 17 residues. V gave up 3 bases and J gave up 4 bases; unmatched junction bases: 9. In DNA form, the CDR3 reads TGTGCCATCAGTGAAAAGGGGGCGGCCTCCGGGGCCAACGTCCTGACTTTC. Amino acid sequence: CAISEKGAASGANVLTF.

The V gene is TRBV7-9, the J gene TRBJ2-7; 10 nucleotides line up with TRBD2. V was clipped by 8 bases and J by 0 bases; unmatched bases: 4. The CDR3 loop spans 14 amino acids. The V gene's germline CDR1 is SEHNR and CDR2 FQNEAQ (reference sequence). CDR3 bases: TGTGCCAGCGACAGCGGGGGGGCCTCCTACGAGCAGTACTTC. The encoded protein is CASDSGGASYEQYF. The full variable domain, rest sourced from reference TRBV7-9 and TRBJ2-7, is DTGVSQNPRHKITKRGQNVTFRCDPISEHNRLYWYRQTLGQGPEFLTYFQNEAQLEKSRLLSDRFSAERPKGSFSTLEIQRTEQGDSAMYLCASDSGGASYEQYFGPGTRLTVT.

The rearrangement links TRBV27 to TRBJ2-7, with TRBD2 as a possible D gene (6 bases). CDR3 size: 11 residues. Germline values: CDR1 MNHEY, CDR2 SMNVEV (reference sequence). V was clipped by 6 bases and J by 5 bases, with 8 bases between them. CDR3 nucleotide sequence: TGTGCCAGCAGCCGGGGGAACGAGCAGTACTTC. Its protein product is CASSRGNEQYF.

V is TRBV29-1 and J is TRBJ1-2; no reliable D call. CDR1 SQVTM and CDR2 ANQGSEA come from the germline V gene. V shed 7 bases and J shed 4 bases, with 16 bases lying between them. The CDR3 spans 13 residues. The CDR3 nucleotides read TGCAGCGCCGCCGCCCGTAATAGCTATGGCTACACCTTC. Protein: CSAAARNSYGYTF.

The chain uses TRBV9 and TRBJ2-1; TRBD1 matches 8 bases. This CDR3 contains 16 residues. The trim removed 4 bases at V and 2 bases at J, leaving 8 bases unmatched. Germline V gene sequence: CDR1 SGDLS, CDR2 YYNGEE. This CDR3 reads CASSSTGVSAYNEQFF. The CDR3 DNA sequence: TGTGCCAGCAGCTCGACAGGGGTTTCTGCCTACAATGAGCAGTTCTTC.

The gene calls are TRBV30 and TRBJ1-5; D unclear. V was trimmed by 7 bases and J by 0 bases, leaving 7 bases between them. This CDR3 region has 12 residues. Per the germline V gene, CDR1 is GTSNPN and CDR2 is SVGIG (reference sequence). The CDR3 DNA reads as TGTGCCTCCGGGGATAGCAATCAGCCCCAGCATTTT. Translating gives CASGDSNQPQHF.

This clone has only a few counts. V and J are TRBV5-4 and TRBJ1-1; the D gene is possibly TRBD1 (6 bases). Trimming stripped 5 bases from V and 1 base from J, with 15 bases between. The CDR3 totals 15 residues. CDR1 SGHNT and CDR2 YYREEE come from the germline V gene (reference sequence). For the CDR3, the DNA is TGTGCCAGCAGACTTTCCGGGACACCGAACACTGAAGCTTTCTTT. This encodes CASRLSGTPNTEAFF. Supplemented by reference TRBV5-4 and TRBJ1-1, the full variable domain reads ETGVTQSPTHLIKTRGQQVTLRCSSQSGHNTVSWYQQALGQGPQFIFQYYREEENGRGNFPPRFSGLQFPNYSSELNVNALELDDSALYLCASRLSGTPNTEAFFGQGTRLTVV.

As to this clone: This sample also contains other DNA sequences that code for the same CDR3. V is TRBV10-3 and J is TRBJ2-7; TRBD1 matches at 7 bases. The V gene's germline CDR1 is ENHRY and CDR2 SYGVKD. Losses at the gene ends were 4 bases for V and 4 bases for J; bases not matched to a gene: 1. The CDR3 has 12 residues. CDR3 protein: CAISGQGYEQYF. DNA of the CDR3: TGTGCCATCAGTGGACAGGGATACGAGCAGTACTTC.

This chain links TRBV4-2 with TRBJ2-1, with 11 bases aligning to TRBD2. V gave up 1 base and J gave up 3 bases; unmatched junction bases: 2. The germline CDR1 and CDR2 sequences are LGHNA and YNFKEQ. This CDR3 has 16 amino acids. The CDR3 bases are TGTGCCAGCAGCCAAGTCGGACTAGCGGGCTACAATGAGCAGTTCTTC. Its translation: CASSQVGLAGYNEQFF.

The genes are TRBV18 and TRBJ2-2; possibly TRBD2 for D (6 bases). The V end lost 5 bases, the J end lost 1 base, and 11 bases lay between the germline ends. Germline CDR1 KGHSH, CDR2 LQKENI. The CDR3 totals 15 residues. CDR3 DNA: TGTGCCAGCTCAAACATGCGGGGGAACACCGGGGAGCTGTTTTTT. Translating it yields CASSNMRGNTGELFF.

This chain connects TRBV14 to TRBJ2-7; 12 nucleotides agree with TRBD2. Per the germline V gene, CDR1 is SGHDN and CDR2 is FVKESK. The V and J ends lost 1 base and 6 bases, in that order; junction bases with no gene match: 7. The CDR3 has 16 amino acids. The CDR3 here is CASSQGTSGAGAEQYF. For the CDR3, the DNA is TGTGCCAGCAGCCAAGGGACTAGCGGGGCGGGCGCCGAGCAGTACTTC.

The chain couples TRBV28 to TRBJ2-1, with TRBD1 identical over 7 bases. The CDR3 covers 13 residues. Germline assignment: CDR1 MDHEN and CDR2 SYDVKM. With V trimmed by 4 bases and J by 5 bases, 2 bases remained unmatched. The CDR3 loop is CASSSQGNNEQFF. CDR3 sequence (DNA): TGTGCCAGCAGTTCACAGGGGAACAATGAGCAGTTCTTC.

This clone was recorded many times. The V call is TRBV7-9, the J call TRBJ1-3; 7 bases align to TRBD1. This CDR3 contains 15 residues. Trimming took 4 bases from V and 0 from J; bases not matched to a gene: 3. Germline V gene data show CDR1 as SEHNR and CDR2 as FQNEAQ (reference sequence). CDR3 amino acids: CASSSDRSSGNTIYF. CDR3 DNA sequence: TGTGCCAGCAGCTCGGACAGGAGCTCTGGAAACACCATATATTTT.

The chain links TRBV13 to TRBJ2-7; 8 positions match TRBD1. The CDR3 sequence is 14 residues long. Germline trimming cut 3 bases from V and 0 bases from J; bases unmatched to any gene: 1. Germline V gene lookup returns CDR1 PRHDT and CDR2 FYEKMQ (reference sequence). This chain's CDR3 is CASSLDRVSYEQYF. In nucleotides, the CDR3 is TGTGCCAGCAGCTTGGACAGGGTCTCCTACGAGCAGTACTTC. The full variable domain, with the rest looked up from reference TRBV13 and TRBJ2-7, is AAGVIQSPRHLIKEKRETATLKCYPIPRHDTVYWYQQGPGQDPQFLISFYEKMQSDKGSIPDRFSAQQFSDYHSELNMSSLELGDSALYFCASSLDRVSYEQYFGPGTRLTVT.

Comments on this clone: The sample contains more than one DNA sequence encoding this CDR3. The rearrangement joins TRBV5-4 to TRBJ2-3, with 12 bases matching TRBD2. The length of the CDR3 is 16 residues. Germline CDR1 and CDR2: SGHNT and YYREEE (reference sequence). V was pared by 0 bases and J by 3 bases, with 2 bases of the junction left unmatched. DNA of the CDR3: TGTGCCAGCAGCTTGGGGCTAGCGGGGGGGACAGATACGCAGTATTTT. Translating gives CASSLGLAGGTDTQYF.